The entry that follows covers one T cell receptor (beta chain) sequence. Its specificity is not known. A much larger clone lies one base from this, so it may be a read error. In this CDR3 the conserved last residue, phenylalanine or tryptophan, is missing, so a read error is likely. TCRdb used MiXCR to reprocess the 5' RACE reads, holding one entry per CDR3 protein. This sample carries fewer than 250,000 distinct CDR3 sequences, approximately 8% of them seen once, and the ten largest clones take roughly 5.4%. The germline CDR1 and CDR2 sequences are MGHRA and YSYEKL. The CDR3 runs to 14 residues. V was clipped by 0 bases and J by 2 bases, with 8 bases between them. These data come from a study of identical twins. The study, taken as a whole, reports: Among monozygotic twins, out-of-frame TCR alpha sharing exceeded what models predicted. The same donors were not followed; conclusions instead depended on cross-sectional statistical analysis. It was possible that invariant MAIT and iNKT cells partly confounded the zero-insertion analyses. Fewer insertions marked abundant cord blood beta clonotypes; young adult naive trended weakly, memory not at all.

The sample was also reused in another study, on yellow fever vaccine responses in identical twins.

The chain is built from TRBV4-1 and TRBJ2-7; D is ambiguous. Input material: CD8+ T cells sorted from blood. The TCR was taken from a young woman in good health. The CDR3 DNA reads TGCGCCAGCAGCCAAGAGGTTACGGCCTACGAGCAGTACGAC. Translated, it gives CASSQEVTAYEQYD.